Listed below are T cell receptor beta chains from one sample, sequenced in a study of T cells in Graves' hyperthyroidism and ophthalmopathy. TCRdb independently ran MiXCR on the multiplex PCR reads; one entry per CDR3 protein. The sample consists of more than 500,000 distinct CDR3 sequences, under 15% of them appearing once. Sequenced: blood. The receptors were sampled from a woman between 40 and 50 years old with Graves' ophthalmopathy. CDR3s include the opening cysteine and the closing phenylalanine or tryptophan. D genes are given only for firm matches. Clone size is given for some rows only: seen once, a few or many times, or a class if the clone is expanded.

CDR3: CASSFTSGRISDTQYF; DNA: TGTGCCAGCAGTTTTACTAGCGGGAGGATCTCAGATACGCAGTATTTT; J: TRBJ2-3; D: TRBD2; V: TRBV28; size: few
CDR3: CASSPIGPQETQYF; DNA: TGTGCCAGCAGCCCAATAGGGCCTCAAGAGACCCAGTACTTC; J: TRBJ2-5; D: NA; V: TRBV7-9; size: NA
CDR3: CASSLAGQGASGYTF; DNA: TGTGCCAGCAGCTTAGCAGGACAGGGGGCAAGTGGCTACACCTTC; J: TRBJ1-2; D: TRBD1; V: TRBV7-8; size: NA
CDR3: CASSSLAGWAKNIQYF; DNA: TGTGCCAGCAGCTCCCTAGCGGGGTGGGCCAAAAACATTCAGTACTTC; J: TRBJ2-4; D: TRBD2; V: TRBV11-2; size: many
CDR3: CASSEGGSGELFF; DNA: TGCGCCAGCAGCGAAGGGGGGAGCGGGGAGCTGTTTTTT; J: TRBJ2-2; D: NA; V: TRBV5-1; size: many
CDR3: CASSLESREGTEQYF; DNA: TGTGCCAGCAGCTTAGAGTCGAGGGAGGGCACCGAGCAGTACTTC; J: TRBJ2-7; D: TRBD2; V: TRBV11-3; size: many
CDR3: CASSLPSGQSSYEQYF; DNA: TGTGCCAGCAGCCTTCCTAGCGGGCAAAGCTCCTACGAGCAGTACTTC; J: TRBJ2-7; D: TRBD2; V: TRBV7-2; size: many
CDR3: CAWIVGGADTQYF; DNA: TGTGCCTGGATCGTGGGAGGGGCAGATACGCAGTATTTT; J: TRBJ2-3; D: TRBD2; V: TRBV30; size: NA
CDR3: CASSPRHGYEQYF; DNA: TGTGCCAGTAGTCCGAGACACGGCTACGAGCAGTACTTC; J: TRBJ2-7; D: NA; V: TRBV19; size: many
CDR3: CASSEGGGSTGELFF; DNA: TGTGCCAGCAGTGAAGGTGGGGGGAGCACCGGGGAGCTGTTTTTT; J: TRBJ2-2; D: NA; V: TRBV2; size: NA
CDR3: CASREFYEQYF; DNA: TGTGCCAGCAGGGAATTTTACGAGCAGTACTTC; J: TRBJ2-7; D: NA; V: TRBV6-2/TRBV6-3; size: many
CDR3: CAWSVGTELRPHGENEAFF; DNA: TGTGCCTGGAGTGTGGGGACAGAACTTCGGCCACATGGTGAAAATGAAGCTTTCTTT; J: TRBJ1-1; D: TRBD1; V: TRBV30; size: many
CDR3: CSVQQGAAETQYF; DNA: TGCAGCGTCCAGCAGGGGGCCGCAGAGACCCAGTACTTC; J: TRBJ2-5; D: TRBD1; V: TRBV29-1; size: few
CDR3: CSVAGTGLTEAFF; DNA: TGCAGCGTTGCAGGGACAGGGCTAACTGAAGCTTTCTTT; J: TRBJ1-1; D: TRBD1; V: TRBV29-1; size: many
CDR3: CASSLGLALNTGELFF; DNA: TGCGCCAGCAGCTTGGGACTAGCCTTGAACACCGGGGAGCTGTTTTTT; J: TRBJ2-2; D: TRBD2; V: TRBV5-1; size: few
CDR3: CASSLMGQLWSYTF; DNA: TGTGCCAGCAGCTTAATGGGACAGCTATGGAGCTACACCTTC; J: TRBJ1-2; D: TRBD1; V: TRBV7-9; size: many
CDR3: CASSVRGLSNTGELFF; DNA: TGTGCCAGCAGTGTCAGGGGGCTATCGAACACCGGGGAGCTGTTTTTT; J: TRBJ2-2; D: TRBD1; V: TRBV12-3/TRBV12-4; size: NA
CDR3: CASGGGQGGYEQYF; DNA: TGTGCCAGCGGGGGGGGACAGGGTGGCTACGAGCAGTACTTC; J: TRBJ2-7; D: TRBD1; V: TRBV28; size: many
CDR3: CAWSEGQGADIQYF; DNA: TGTGCCTGGAGTGAAGGCCAGGGGGCGGACATTCAGTACTTC; J: TRBJ2-4; D: TRBD1; V: TRBV30; size: few
CDR3: CASSLGASTYEQYF; DNA: TGTGCCAGCAGCTTAGGGGCCTCTACCTACGAGCAGTACTTC; J: TRBJ2-7; D: NA; V: TRBV7-8; size: many
CDR3: CASSLFLRQTGELFF; DNA: TGTGCCAGCAGTTTATTCCTTCGACAAACCGGGGAGCTGTTTTTT; J: TRBJ2-2; D: NA; V: TRBV28; size: NA
CDR3: CASSSSGTGGRSIQYF; DNA: TGTGCCAGCAGCTCCTCCGGGACAGGGGGCCGAAGCATTCAGTACTTC; J: TRBJ2-4; D: TRBD1; V: TRBV7-3; size: NA
CDR3: CASSLAIGTGSQPQHF; DNA: TGTGCCAGCAGTTTAGCAATTGGGACAGGGTCTCAGCCCCAGCATTTT; J: TRBJ1-5; D: TRBD1; V: TRBV12-3/TRBV12-4; size: many
CDR3: CSVVDRSNYGYTF; DNA: TGCAGCGTGGTGGACAGGAGTAACTATGGCTACACCTTC; J: TRBJ1-2; D: TRBD1; V: TRBV29-1; size: many
CDR3: CASSANRDRGSEQYF; DNA: TGTGCCAGCAGCGCCAACCGGGACAGGGGCTCGGAGCAGTACTTC; J: TRBJ2-7; D: TRBD1; V: TRBV11-3; size: many
CDR3: CASSPIRQVGEAQYF; DNA: TGTGCCAGCAGTCCCATTCGACAGGTGGGAGAGGCCCAGTACTTC; J: TRBJ2-5; D: NA; V: TRBV6-2/TRBV6-3; size: many
CDR3: CASSLAVDSPLHF; DNA: TGTGCCAGCAGCTTAGCCGTGGACTCACCCCTCCACTTT; J: TRBJ1-6; D: NA; V: TRBV7-9; size: NA
CDR3: CASSFQGGYQPQHF; DNA: TGTGCCAGCAGTTTCCAGGGAGGATATCAGCCCCAGCATTTT; J: TRBJ1-5; D: NA; V: TRBV12-3/TRBV12-4; size: many
CDR3: CASSVGLSSEAFF; DNA: TGTGCCAGCAGTGTGGGTTTGTCCTCCGAAGCTTTCTTT; J: TRBJ1-1; D: NA; V: TRBV2; size: many
CDR3: CASSQYLRNQPQHF; DNA: TGTGCCAGCAGCCAATATTTACGGAATCAGCCCCAGCATTTT; J: TRBJ1-5; D: NA; V: TRBV28; size: many
CDR3: CASSRGTAKNIQYF; DNA: TGTGCCAGCAGCAGAGGGACCGCCAAAAACATTCAGTACTTC; J: TRBJ2-4; D: NA; V: TRBV7-9; size: few
CDR3: CASTWGRDYGYTF; DNA: TGTGCCAGCACCTGGGGCAGAGACTATGGCTACACCTTC; J: TRBJ1-2; D: NA; V: TRBV28; size: many
CDR3: CASSQWVGGANVLTF; DNA: TGTGCCAGCAGCCAATGGGTTGGTGGGGCCAACGTCCTGACTTTC; J: TRBJ2-6; D: NA; V: TRBV14; size: many
CDR3: CASSLVGTGGETQYF; DNA: TGTGCCAGCAGCTTAGTTGGGACAGGAGGGGAGACCCAGTACTTC; J: TRBJ2-5; D: TRBD1; V: TRBV7-2; size: many
CDR3: CASKTAGLAWETQYF; DNA: TGTGCCAGTAAAACTGCGGGACTAGCCTGGGAGACCCAGTACTTC; J: TRBJ2-5; D: TRBD2; V: TRBV19; size: many
CDR3: CASSYRIQMPYEQYF; DNA: TGTGCCAGCAGTTACCGAATACAGATGCCCTACGAGCAGTACTTC; J: TRBJ2-7; D: NA; V: TRBV6-2/TRBV6-3; size: many
CDR3: CAISDGQETQYF; DNA: TGTGCCATCAGTGACGGCCAAGAGACCCAGTACTTC; J: TRBJ2-5; D: NA; V: TRBV10-3; size: many